This TCR beta chain was documented in a study of beta chain features in type 1 diabetes. Remarks on this clone: At one end, the junction sequence differs from germline, possibly due to a read error.

Expressed TCRB transcripts were sequenced because the entire RNA isolate underwent reverse transcription. The protocol was immunoSEQ multiplex PCR, while the TCRdb copy is restricted to in-frame clones and leaves out a portion. Of around 300,000 clones in the sample, roughly 9.6% are singletons; the top ten hold about 0.015%. CDR1 and CDR2 (germline): SSHAT, FNYEAQ (reference sequence). There are 13 residues in the CDR3. The specimen sequenced was naive CD4+ T cells from blood. The chain recombines TRBV7-7 with TRBJ2-2, with TRBD2 as a possible D gene (5 bases). The clonotype was recovered from a woman aged 25 to 45 in good health. The CDR3 loop is CASSLASTGELFF. The CDR3 DNA follows: TGTGCTAGCAGCTTAGCGTCGACCGGGGAGCTGTTTTTT.